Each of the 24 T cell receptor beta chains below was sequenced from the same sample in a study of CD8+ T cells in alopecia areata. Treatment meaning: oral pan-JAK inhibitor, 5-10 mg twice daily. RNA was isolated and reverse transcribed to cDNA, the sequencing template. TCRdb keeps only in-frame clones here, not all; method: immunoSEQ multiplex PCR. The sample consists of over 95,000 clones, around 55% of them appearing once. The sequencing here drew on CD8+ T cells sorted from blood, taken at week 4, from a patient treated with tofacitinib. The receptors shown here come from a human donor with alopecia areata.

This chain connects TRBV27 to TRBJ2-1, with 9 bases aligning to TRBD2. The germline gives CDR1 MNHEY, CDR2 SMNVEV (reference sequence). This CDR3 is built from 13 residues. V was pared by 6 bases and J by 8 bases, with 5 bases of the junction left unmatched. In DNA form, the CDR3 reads TGTGCCAGCAGGGGTAGCGGGAGCGATGAGCAGTTCTTC. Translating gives CASRGSGSDEQFF.

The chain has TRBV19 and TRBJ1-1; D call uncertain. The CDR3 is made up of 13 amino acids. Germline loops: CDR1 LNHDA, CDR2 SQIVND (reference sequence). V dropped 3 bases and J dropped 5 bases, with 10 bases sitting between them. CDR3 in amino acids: CASSIAGWTEAFF. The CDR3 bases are TGTGCCAGTAGTATTGCCGGGTGGACTGAAGCTTTCTTT.

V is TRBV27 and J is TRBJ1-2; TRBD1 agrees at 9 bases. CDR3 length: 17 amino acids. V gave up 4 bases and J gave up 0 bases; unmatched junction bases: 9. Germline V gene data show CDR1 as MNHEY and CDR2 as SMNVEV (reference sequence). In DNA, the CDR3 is TGTGCCAGCAGTTCGACAGGGGGAGCGTCGGCTAACTATGGCTACACCTTC. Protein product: CASSSTGGASANYGYTF.

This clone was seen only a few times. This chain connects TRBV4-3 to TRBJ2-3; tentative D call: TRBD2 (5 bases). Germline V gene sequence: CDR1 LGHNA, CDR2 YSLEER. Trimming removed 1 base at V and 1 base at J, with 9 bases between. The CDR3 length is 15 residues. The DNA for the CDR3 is TGCGCCAGCAGCCAAGCCGGGCGGGGCACAGATACGCAGTATTTT. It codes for CASSQAGRGTDTQYF.

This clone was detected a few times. In DNA, the CDR3 is TGTGCCTGGAGTGTACGGGGTCTCGAGACCCAGTACTTC. This encodes CAWSVRGLETQYF. The rearrangement joins TRBV30 to TRBJ2-5, with D perhaps matching TRBD2 (5 bases). V was trimmed by 0 bases and J by 5 bases, leaving 10 bases between them. Per germline, CDR1 GTSNPN and CDR2 SVGIG (reference sequence). The length of the CDR3 is 13 residues.

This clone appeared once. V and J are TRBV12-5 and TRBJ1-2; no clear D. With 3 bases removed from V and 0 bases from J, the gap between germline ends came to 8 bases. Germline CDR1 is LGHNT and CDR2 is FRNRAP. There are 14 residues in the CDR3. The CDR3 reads CASGLSQSNYGYTF. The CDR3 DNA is TGTGCTAGTGGTTTATCACAGTCTAACTATGGCTACACCTTC.

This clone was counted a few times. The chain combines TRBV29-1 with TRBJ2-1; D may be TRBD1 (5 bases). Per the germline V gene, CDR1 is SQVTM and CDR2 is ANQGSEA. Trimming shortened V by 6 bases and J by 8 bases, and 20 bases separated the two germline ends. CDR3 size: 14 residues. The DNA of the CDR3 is TGCAGCGTCCAAGGTTGGCAGGGTTACGATGAGCAGTTCTTC. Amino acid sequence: CSVQGWQGYDEQFF.

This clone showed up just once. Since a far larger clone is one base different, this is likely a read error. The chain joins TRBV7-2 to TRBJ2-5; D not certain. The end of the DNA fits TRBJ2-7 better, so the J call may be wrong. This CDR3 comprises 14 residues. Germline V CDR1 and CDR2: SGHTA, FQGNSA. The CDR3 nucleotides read TGTGCCGGCAGCTTTAGAGGTGGCGCCTACGAGCAGTACTTC. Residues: CAGSFRGGAYEQYF.

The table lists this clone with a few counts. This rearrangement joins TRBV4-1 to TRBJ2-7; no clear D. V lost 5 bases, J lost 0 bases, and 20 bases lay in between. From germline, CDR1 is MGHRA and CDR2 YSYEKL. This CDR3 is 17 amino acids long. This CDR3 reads CASSSQGGWMSSYEQYF. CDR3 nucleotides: TGCGCCAGCAGCTCCCAAGGCGGCTGGATGAGCTCCTACGAGCAGTACTTC.

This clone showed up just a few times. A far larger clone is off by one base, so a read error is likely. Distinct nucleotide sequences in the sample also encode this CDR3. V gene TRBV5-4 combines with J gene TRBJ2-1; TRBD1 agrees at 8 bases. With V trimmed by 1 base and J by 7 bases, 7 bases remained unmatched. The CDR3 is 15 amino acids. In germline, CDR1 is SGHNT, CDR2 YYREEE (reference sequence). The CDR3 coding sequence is TGTGCCAGCAGCTTGCCCAGGGGGCTTGGTAATGAGCAGTTCTTC. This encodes CASSLPRGLGNEQFF.

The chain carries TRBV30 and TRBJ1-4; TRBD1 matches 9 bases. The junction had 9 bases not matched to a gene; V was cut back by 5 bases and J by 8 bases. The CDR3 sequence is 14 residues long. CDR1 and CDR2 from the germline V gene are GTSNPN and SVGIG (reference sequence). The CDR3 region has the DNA TGTGCCTGGTACTCCGGGACAGGGAACGAAAAACTGTTTTTT. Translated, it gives CAWYSGTGNEKLFF.

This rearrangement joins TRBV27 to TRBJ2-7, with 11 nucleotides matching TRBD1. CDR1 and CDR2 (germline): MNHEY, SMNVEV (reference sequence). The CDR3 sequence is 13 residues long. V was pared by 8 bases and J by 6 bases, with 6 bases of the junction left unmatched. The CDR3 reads CASRGQGVSEQYF. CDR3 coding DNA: TGTGCCAGCCGGGGACAGGGGGTTAGCGAGCAGTACTTC.

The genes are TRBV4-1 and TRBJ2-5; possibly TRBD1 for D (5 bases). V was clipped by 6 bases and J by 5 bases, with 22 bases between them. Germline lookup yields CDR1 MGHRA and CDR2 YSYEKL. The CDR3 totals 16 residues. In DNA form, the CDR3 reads TGCGCCAGCAGTTCCCGATTGGGGCAAACCATGGAGACCCAGTACTTC. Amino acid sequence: CASSSRLGQTMETQYF.

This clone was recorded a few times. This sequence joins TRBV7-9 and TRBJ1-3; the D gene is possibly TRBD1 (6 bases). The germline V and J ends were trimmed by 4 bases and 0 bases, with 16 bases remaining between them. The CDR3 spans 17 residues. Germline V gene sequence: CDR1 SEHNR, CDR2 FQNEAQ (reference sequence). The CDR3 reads CASSSHREPRSGNTIYF. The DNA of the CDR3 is TGTGCCAGCAGCTCTCACAGGGAGCCCCGCTCTGGAAACACCATATATTTT.

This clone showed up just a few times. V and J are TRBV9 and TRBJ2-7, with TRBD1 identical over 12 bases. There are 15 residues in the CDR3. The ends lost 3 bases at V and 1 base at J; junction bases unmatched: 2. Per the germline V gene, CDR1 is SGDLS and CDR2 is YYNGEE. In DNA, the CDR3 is TGTGCCAGCAGCGAGGGACAGGGGGCTTCCTACGAGCAGTACTTC. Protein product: CASSEGQGASYEQYF.

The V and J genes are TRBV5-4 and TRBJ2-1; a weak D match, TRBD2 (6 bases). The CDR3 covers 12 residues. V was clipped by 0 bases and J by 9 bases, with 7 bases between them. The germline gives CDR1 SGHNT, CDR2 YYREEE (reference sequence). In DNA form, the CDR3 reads TGTGCCAGCAGCTTGGGCGGGATTGAGCAGTTCTTC. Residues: CASSLGGIEQFF. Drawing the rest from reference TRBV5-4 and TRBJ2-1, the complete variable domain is ETGVTQSPTHLIKTRGQQVTLRCSSQSGHNTVSWYQQALGQGPQFIFQYYREEENGRGNFPPRFSGLQFPNYSSELNVNALELDDSALYLCASSLGGIEQFFGPGTRLTVL.

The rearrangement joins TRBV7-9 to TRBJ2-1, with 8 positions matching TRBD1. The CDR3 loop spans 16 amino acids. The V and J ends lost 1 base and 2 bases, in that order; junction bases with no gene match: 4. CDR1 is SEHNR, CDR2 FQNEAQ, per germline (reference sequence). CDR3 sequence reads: CASSLDGQGTYNEQFF. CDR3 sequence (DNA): TGTGCCAGCAGCTTAGACGGACAGGGCACCTACAATGAGCAGTTCTTC.

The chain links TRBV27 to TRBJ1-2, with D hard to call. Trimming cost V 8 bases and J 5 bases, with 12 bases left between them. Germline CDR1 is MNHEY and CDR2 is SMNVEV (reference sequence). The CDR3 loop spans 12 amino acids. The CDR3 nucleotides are TGTGCCAGCCGAACTTGGGGTTATGGCTACACCTTC. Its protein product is CASRTWGYGYTF.

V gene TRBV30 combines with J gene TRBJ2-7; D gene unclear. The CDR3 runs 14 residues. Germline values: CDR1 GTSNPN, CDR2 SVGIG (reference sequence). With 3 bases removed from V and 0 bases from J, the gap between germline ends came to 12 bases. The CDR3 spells CAWSVGPPSYEQYF. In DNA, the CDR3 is TGTGCCTGGAGCGTAGGGCCGCCCTCCTACGAGCAGTACTTC.

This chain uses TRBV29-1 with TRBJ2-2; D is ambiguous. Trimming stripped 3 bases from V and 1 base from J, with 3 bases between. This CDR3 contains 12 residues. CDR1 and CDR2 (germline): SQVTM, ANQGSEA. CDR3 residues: CSVEQNTGELFF. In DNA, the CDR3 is TGCAGCGTTGAGCAGAACACCGGGGAGCTGTTTTTT.

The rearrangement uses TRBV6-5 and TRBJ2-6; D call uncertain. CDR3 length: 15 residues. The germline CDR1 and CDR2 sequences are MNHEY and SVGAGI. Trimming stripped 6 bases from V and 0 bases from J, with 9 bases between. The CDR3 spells CASSSQVSGANVLTF. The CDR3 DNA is TGTGCCAGCAGCTCCCAGGTCTCTGGGGCCAACGTCCTGACTTTC.

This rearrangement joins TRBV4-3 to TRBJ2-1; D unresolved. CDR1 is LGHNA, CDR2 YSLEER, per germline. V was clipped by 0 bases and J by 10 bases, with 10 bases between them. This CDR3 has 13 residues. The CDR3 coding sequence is TGCGCCAGCAGCCAAGAATCCCTCGGGGAGCAGTTCTTC. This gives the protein CASSQESLGEQFF.

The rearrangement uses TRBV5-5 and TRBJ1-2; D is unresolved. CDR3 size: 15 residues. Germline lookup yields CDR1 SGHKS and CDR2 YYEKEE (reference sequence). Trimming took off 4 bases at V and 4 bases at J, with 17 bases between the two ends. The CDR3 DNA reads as TGTGCCAGCAGCCAAGATCTAGGCCACCGCTATGGCTACACCTTC. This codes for CASSQDLGHRYGYTF.

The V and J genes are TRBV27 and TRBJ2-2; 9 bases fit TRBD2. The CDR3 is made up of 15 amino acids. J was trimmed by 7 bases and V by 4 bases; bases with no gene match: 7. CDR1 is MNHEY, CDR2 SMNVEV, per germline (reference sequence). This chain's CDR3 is CASSSSSGGLGELFF. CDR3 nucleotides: TGTGCCAGCAGTTCGTCCAGCGGGGGGCTCGGGGAGCTGTTTTTT.